The sequence of this T cell receptor beta chain was determined in a study of graft-versus-host responses after intestinal transplantation. Study-level results: The highest levels of circulating GvH clones went along with early declines in HvG clones after transplant.

This clone was recorded a few times. Responders that carried the CFSE label, about 200,000 of them, were plated with about 200,000 irradiated, violet-dye-labeled stimulator cells. Sequencing was performed with immunoSEQ multiplex PCR; in TCRdb, only in-frame clones are kept and a portion is missing. Among about 6,900 clones, around 24% were seen once, and the ten largest hold 4% to 4.5%. The clonotype comes from a human patient who was an organ donor for intestinal transplantation. The sequences come from alloreactive CD4+ T cells from a mixed lymphocyte reaction culture, collected before transplantation. Subset specified: CFSE-low proliferating T cells sorted from roughly six-day pre-transplant mixed lymphocyte reaction (GvH or HvG direction).

CDR3 residues: CASSLGGSPSTDTQYF. CDR3 in DNA: TGTGCCAGCAGCTTGGGGGGAAGCCCTAGCACAGATACGCAGTATTTT. The chain joins TRBV11-3 to TRBJ2-3, with TRBD2 as a possible D gene (6 bases). This CDR3 spans 16 amino acids. CDR1 SGHNT and CDR2 YENEEA come from the germline V gene. V was cut by 3 bases and J by 0 bases, with 13 bases left in between. The variable domain in full, completed from reference TRBV11-3 and TRBJ2-3, reads EAGVVQSPRYKIIEKKQPVAFWCNPISGHNTLYWYLQNLGQGPELLIRYENEEAVDDSQLPKDRFSAERLKGVDSTLKIQPAELGDSAVYLCASSLGGSPSTDTQYFGPGTRLTVL.